This TCR beta chain was identified during a study of shared clonotypes between healthy human individuals. The CDR3 sequence runs 20 residues, both termini included. The table came from immunoSEQ multiplex PCR; TCRdb's copy has only in-frame clones and leaves some out. The table includes some 2,500,000 clones, 93% detected once. With respect to this clone: The limits of the CDR3 on the DNA are not certain, so only TCRdb's listed CDR3 is given.

The sequence was obtained from a man aged 18 to 29 in good health. Some clones in this sample may be carry-over from other donors' samples. The rearrangement links TRBV12-2 to TRBJ2-7; the table assigns TRBD2, which was not confirmed against the DNA. TRBV12-2 represents a pseudogene. The sequencing sample was made of naive CD4+ T cells from PBMCs. Subset given: CD45RA+ positively selected. The CDR3 sequence is CASRPHLLPFVGEGTYEQYF.